The 31 T cell receptor beta chains below come from one sample, sequenced in a study of blood T cell repertoires in COVID-19. Assay: immunoSEQ multiplex PCR; the TCRdb copy retains only in-frame clones and omits some. Here the sample spans around 60,000 clones, about four fifths being singletons. The material sequenced was peripheral blood. These receptors were collected from a woman of 80 years or more with acute or convalescent COVID-19.

The gene calls are TRBV5-1 and TRBJ2-5; 9 bases agree with TRBD2. Germline values: CDR1 SGHRS, CDR2 YFSETQ. The CDR3 has 14 amino acids. The V segment lost 4 bases and the J segment 2 bases; nucleotides outside the gene matches: 3. This CDR3 is CASSPTSGQETQYF. The CDR3 DNA reads as TGCGCCAGCAGCCCGACTAGCGGACAAGAGACCCAGTACTTC.

The chain has TRBV9 and TRBJ1-4, with 7 bases matching TRBD1. V dropped 4 bases and J dropped 4; count of bases not matched to a gene: 7. The CDR3 covers 15 residues. Germline CDR1 SGDLS, CDR2 YYNGEE. CDR3 coding DNA: TGTGCCAGCAGCATCCGACAGGGCGGTAATGAAAAACTGTTTTTT. Translating it yields CASSIRQGGNEKLFF.

The chain uses TRBV5-4 and TRBJ1-4, with D maybe TRBD1 (6 bases). Deletions cut 4 bases from V and 8 bases from J, with 18 bases between. This CDR3 region has 15 residues. Germline values: CDR1 SGHNT, CDR2 YYREEE (reference sequence). The CDR3 reads CASSPSRGGDEKLFF. CDR3 nucleotide sequence: TGTGCCAGCAGCCCGTCCAGGGGAGGGGACGAAAAACTGTTTTTT.

This sequence joins TRBV3-1 (or the pseudogene TRBV3-2) and TRBJ2-2; 8 bases align to TRBD1. The J segment lost 4 bases and the V segment lost 5 bases, leaving 6 bases of the junction unmatched. Germline CDR1 reads LGHDT; CDR2 reads YNNKEL (reference sequence). The CDR3 consists of 15 residues. The CDR3 protein is CASSRGTGSTGELFF. DNA for the CDR3: TGTGCCAGCAGCAGAGGGACAGGAAGCACCGGGGAGCTGTTTTTT.

This clone was picked up a small number of times. This chain uses TRBV19 with TRBJ1-3; D remains ambiguous. This CDR3 has 14 residues. Trimming removed 6 bases from V and 0 bases from J, with 9 bases in between. Per germline, CDR1 LNHDA and CDR2 SQIVND (reference sequence). The CDR3 DNA reads TGTGCCAGTAGAACTACGCACTCTGGAAACACCATATATTTT. As protein: CASRTTHSGNTIYF.

In its sample, this clone was seen a few times. This chain connects TRBV19 to TRBJ2-1; 9 bases are a match to TRBD2. CDR1 is LNHDA and CDR2 is SQIVND in the germline V gene (reference sequence). This CDR3 has 14 amino acids. The trim removed 3 bases at V and 6 bases at J, leaving 3 bases unmatched. DNA of the CDR3: TGTGCCAGTAGTATCGTACTAGCGGGCAATGAGCAGTTCTTC. Translating gives CASSIVLAGNEQFF.

The table lists this clone with a few counts. The V and J genes are TRBV7-2 and TRBJ2-5; TRBD2 aligns across 8 bases. The germline V gene encodes CDR1 SGHTA and CDR2 FQGNSA. V dropped 5 bases and J dropped 5; count of bases not matched to a gene: 7. There are 14 residues in the CDR3. The CDR3 sequence is CASSLGGAGETQYF. CDR3 nucleotides: TGTGCCAGCAGCCTCGGGGGGGCCGGGGAGACCCAGTACTTC.

This clone was picked up a small number of times. V and J are TRBV19 and TRBJ2-1, with 10 bases identical to TRBD2. With 1 base clipped from V and 5 bases from J, the junction kept 5 bases outside the gene matches. The CDR3 covers 16 residues. The V gene's germline CDR1 is LNHDA and CDR2 SQIVND (reference sequence). CDR3 DNA sequence: TGTGCCAGTAGTATAGGTAGCGGGGGGATTAACAATGAGCAGTTCTTC. Its translation: CASSIGSGGINNEQFF.

This clone was counted between two and nine times. The rearrangement links TRBV9 to TRBJ2-1, with 8 bases matching TRBD2. CDR3 length equals 16 residues. Germline V gives CDR1 SGDLS, CDR2 YYNGEE. J gave up 3 bases and V 0 bases, and 5 bases lay outside the gene matches. The CDR3 loop is CASSVDQLAVYNEQFF. In nucleotides, the CDR3 is TGTGCCAGCAGCGTAGACCAACTAGCGGTCTACAATGAGCAGTTCTTC.

The rearrangement joins TRBV2 to TRBJ2-5; TRBD1 agrees at 11 bases. In germline, CDR1 is SNHLY, CDR2 FYNNEI. There are 14 residues in the CDR3. J gave up 5 bases and V 6 bases, and 5 bases lay outside the gene matches. In DNA form, the CDR3 reads TGTGCCAGCAGGGGGACAGGGGGAGGGGAGACCCAGTACTTC. It is translated as CASRGTGGGETQYF.

This sequence joins TRBV1 and TRBJ2-7; no DNA check was done on the table's D call, TRBD2. TRBV1 is annotated as a pseudogene. The CDR3 is 15 amino acids. CDR3 sequence (DNA): TGCACCAGCAGACCCAGCGGGCAACCCACCTACGAGCAGTACTTC. Amino acid sequence: CTSRPSGQPTYEQYF.

This clone has only one observation. The gene calls are TRBV5-6 and TRBJ2-7; 8 bases are shared with TRBD2. V lost 0 bases and J lost 6; bases outside the gene matches: 5. This CDR3 is built from 14 residues. Germline CDR1 reads SGHDT; CDR2 reads YYEEEE. The CDR3 protein is CASSLGGGSAEQYF. Here the CDR3 DNA reads TGTGCCAGCAGCTTGGGCGGGGGGAGCGCCGAGCAGTACTTC.

CDR3 sequence: CSVGAGVVETQYF. In nucleotides, the CDR3 is TGCAGCGTTGGAGCGGGAGTAGTTGAGACCCAGTACTTC. The chain recombines TRBV29-1 with TRBJ2-5; 8 bases map to TRBD2. There are 13 residues in the CDR3. After removal of 4 bases from V and 5 bases from J, the junction contained 6 bases not matched to a gene. CDR1 is SQVTM and CDR2 is ANQGSEA in the germline V gene.

This clone was recorded only once. In DNA form, the CDR3 reads TGCGCCAGCAGTGATAGGCAGCGAAGTGACTACGAGCAGTACTTC. Its translation: CASSDRQRSDYEQYF. The chain is built from TRBV10-2 and TRBJ2-7, with D uncertain. CDR1 is WSHSY, CDR2 SAAADI, per germline. The V end lost 3 bases, the J end lost 3 bases, and 15 bases lay between the germline ends. CDR3 length: 15 amino acids.

This clone was observed a few times. V is TRBV6-6 and J is TRBJ2-1; 11 bases match TRBD1. Germline V gives CDR1 MNHNY, CDR2 SVGAGI (reference sequence). The V gene end was trimmed by 11 bases and the J gene end by 7 bases; junction bases not matched to a gene: 7. This CDR3 comprises 13 residues. Written as DNA, the CDR3 is TGTGCCGTCGGACAGGGGGCGGGTAATGAGCAGTTCTTC. This gives the protein CAVGQGAGNEQFF.

The gene calls are TRBV28 and TRBJ2-1, with TRBD2 identical over 15 bases. Unmatched junction bases numbered 5, after V lost 3 bases and J lost 5 bases. The CDR3 has 17 residues. Germline loops: CDR1 MDHEN, CDR2 SYDVKM. DNA of the CDR3: TGTGCCAGCAGTTTGTGGGGACTAGCGGGAGGTAACAATGAGCAGTTCTTC. Translating it yields CASSLWGLAGGNNEQFF. Drawing the rest from reference TRBV28 and TRBJ2-1, the complete variable domain is DVKVTQSSRYLVKRTGEKVFLECVQDMDHENMFWYRQDPGLGLRLIYFSYDVKMKEKGDIPEGYSVSREKKERFSLILESASTNQTSMYLCASSLWGLAGGNNEQFFGPGTRLTVL.

The chain has TRBV7-8 and TRBJ2-1, with 8 bases matching TRBD2. Germline trimming cut 5 bases from V and 6 bases from J; bases unmatched to any gene: 0. The germline gives CDR1 SGHVS, CDR2 FQNEAQ. The CDR3 has 12 residues. CDR3 sequence: CASSREGNEQFF. CDR3 DNA sequence: TGTGCCAGCAGCCGGGAGGGCAATGAGCAGTTCTTC.

This chain links TRBV6-6 with TRBJ1-1, with a weak D call TRBD1 (5 bases). Germline values: CDR1 MNHNY, CDR2 SVGAGI (reference sequence). The CDR3 covers 13 residues. Trimming removed 0 bases from V and 6 bases from J, with 8 bases in between. In DNA form, the CDR3 reads TGTGCCAGCAGTTACTCAGGGGTCGCTGAAGCTTTCTTT. Amino acids: CASSYSGVAEAFF.

The chain combines TRBV6-5 with TRBJ2-7; TRBD2 matches at 7 bases. There are 15 residues in the CDR3. With 4 bases clipped from V and 6 bases from J, the junction kept 12 bases outside the gene matches. Germline values: CDR1 MNHEY, CDR2 SVGAGI. The CDR3 spells CASSSWTRRAGEQYF. In DNA, the CDR3 is TGTGCCAGCAGTTCTTGGACTAGAAGGGCGGGCGAGCAGTACTTC.

J is TRBJ2-3 and V is TRBV15, with TRBD1 matching 8 bases. This CDR3 has 16 residues. The germline gives CDR1 LNHNV, CDR2 YYDKDF (reference sequence). V lost 0 bases, J lost 4 bases, and 6 bases stayed unmatched. The CDR3 reads CATSRDSRGQADTQYF. CDR3 sequence (DNA): TGTGCCACCAGCAGAGATTCCAGGGGGCAAGCAGATACGCAGTATTTT.

This chain joins TRBV27 and TRBJ1-5, with D possibly being TRBD1 (5 bases). The CDR3 consists of 14 residues. Looked up from germline, CDR1 is MNHEY and CDR2 is SMNVEV (reference sequence). The V gene lost 4 bases and the J gene lost 4 bases, with 11 bases spanning the gap. CDR3 in amino acids: CASSSRQINQPQHF. In DNA, the CDR3 is TGTGCCAGCAGTTCAAGACAGATAAATCAGCCCCAGCATTTT.

The chain couples TRBV7-2 to TRBJ2-1, with 10 nucleotides matching TRBD1. V was pared by 4 bases and J by 7 bases, with 7 bases of the junction left unmatched. CDR1 is SGHTA and CDR2 is FQGNSA in the germline V gene. The CDR3 has 15 amino acids. CDR3 amino acids: CASSSQGQGINEQFF. The CDR3 nucleotides read TGTGCCAGCAGCTCGCAGGGACAGGGGATTAATGAGCAGTTCTTC.

The J gene is TRBJ1-5, the V gene TRBV4-2, with a tentative D call TRBD1 (5 bases). Trimming took 4 bases from V and 7 from J, leaving 17 bases between them. Germline V CDR1 and CDR2: LGHNA, YNFKEQ. This CDR3 is 15 amino acids long. CDR3 amino acids: CASSPSWRGGQPQHF. The CDR3 DNA reads TGTGCCAGCAGCCCGTCCTGGAGGGGCGGACAGCCCCAGCATTTT.

The chain carries TRBV19 and TRBJ1-1; tentatively, D is TRBD1 (6 bases). Germline V gives CDR1 LNHDA, CDR2 SQIVND (reference sequence). This CDR3 region has 16 residues. The ends were cut back, 1 base at V and 4 bases at J, with 16 bases in the middle. The CDR3 region has the DNA TGTGCCAGTAGTATAGCCCTGGTGGGGGCGGGCACTGAAGCTTTCTTT. As protein: CASSIALVGAGTEAFF.

CDR3 nucleotides: TGTGCCTGGAATGCGGGGACGGCCACTGAAGCTTTCTTT. Protein sequence: CAWNAGTATEAFF. The genes are TRBV30 and TRBJ1-1; the D gene is possibly TRBD1 (5 bases). Per the germline V gene, CDR1 is GTSNPN and CDR2 is SVGIG (reference sequence). V was clipped by 4 bases and J by 4 bases, with 13 bases between them. The CDR3 spans 13 residues.

The rearrangement joins TRBV9 to TRBJ2-1; D is ambiguous. The CDR3 spans 12 residues. Germline V gene data show CDR1 as SGDLS and CDR2 as YYNGEE. V shed 3 bases and J shed 7 bases, with 8 bases lying between them. In DNA, the CDR3 is TGTGCCAGCAGCGGAACGGTGAATGAGCAGTTCTTC. This codes for CASSGTVNEQFF.

This clone was observed a single time. The CDR3 DNA is TGTGCCACCAGCAGAGGCGCGGATAACTATGGCTACACCTTC. Amino acid sequence: CATSRGADNYGYTF. The rearrangement links TRBV15 to TRBJ1-2; the D is unclear. This CDR3 spans 14 amino acids. V shed 1 base and J shed 1 base, with 7 bases lying between them. CDR1 and CDR2 (germline): LNHNV, YYDKDF (reference sequence).

The V call is TRBV19, the J call TRBJ2-7, with TRBD2 matching 7 bases. This CDR3 comprises 15 residues. Trimming took 4 bases from V and 1 from J; bases not matched to a gene: 7. Germline assignment: CDR1 LNHDA and CDR2 SQIVND (reference sequence). CDR3 nucleotide sequence: TGTGCCAGTAGTAGCCCCGGGACTACGTCCTACGAGCAGTACTTC. Its protein product is CASSSPGTTSYEQYF.

The chain employs TRBV9 and TRBJ2-5; 9 bases map to TRBD2. With 2 bases clipped from V and 1 base from J, the junction kept 3 bases outside the gene matches. CDR3 size: 15 residues. Germline CDR1 and CDR2: SGDLS and YYNGEE. The DNA for the CDR3 is TGTGCCAGCAGCGTCGGGACTAGCAGCCAAGAGACCCAGTACTTC. Translating gives CASSVGTSSQETQYF.

This clone has only one observation. V usage is TRBV10-3 and J usage is TRBJ1-6; no clear D gene. The germline V gene has CDR1 ENHRY and CDR2 SYGVKD. V was pared by 8 bases and J by 6 bases, with 11 bases between. This CDR3 comprises 13 residues. CDR3 coding DNA: TGTGCCATCCGGGGAGGTGGTAATTCACCCCTCCACTTT. Protein product: CAIRGGGNSPLHF.

This chain connects TRBV3-1 (or the pseudogene TRBV3-2) to TRBJ2-7; 12 bases are shared with TRBD2. V shed 4 bases and J 4 bases; nucleotides not matched to a gene: 14. The germline CDR1 and CDR2 sequences are LGHDT and YNNKEL (reference sequence). This CDR3 has 18 residues. In nucleotides, the CDR3 is TGTGCCAGCAGCCCATCGACTAGCGGGGGCCACTTCGGATACGAGCAGTACTTC. Translation: CASSPSTSGGHFGYEQYF.